The next 2 T cell receptor beta chains were all read from a single sample in a study of T cell repertoires in cytomegalovirus infection. One entry per CDR3 protein, called by TCRdb with MiXCR from the reads. The data show almost 550,000 distinct CDR3 sequences, about 15% seen once. Sequenced sample: CD8+ T cells from PBMCs. These receptors came from a human donor in good health (CMV status not recorded). Some clones in this sample may be carry-over from other donors' samples.

This clonotype was observed many times. V gene TRBV6-6 combines with J gene TRBJ2-7; TRBD2 matches 8 bases. The V gene end was trimmed by 6 bases and the J gene end by 4 bases; junction bases not matched to a gene: 17. There are 17 residues in the CDR3. The V gene's germline CDR1 is MNHNY and CDR2 SVGAGI (reference sequence). The DNA of the CDR3 is TGTGCCAGCAGCGAACACACTAGCGGCCACAACGTTTACGAGCAGTACTTC. Translating gives CASSEHTSGHNVYEQYF.

This clonotype was seen ten or more times. J is TRBJ2-7 and V is TRBV7-9, with 10 positions matching TRBD1. The germline V gene has CDR1 SEHNR and CDR2 FQNEAQ (reference sequence). The J segment lost 1 base and the V segment lost 4 bases, leaving 16 bases of the junction unmatched. CDR3 length equals 19 residues. The CDR3, as DNA: TGTGCCAGCAGCTACCCGCGGGACAGGGGAAATTTAGTGTCCTACGAGCAGTACTTC. Its protein product is CASSYPRDRGNLVSYEQYF.